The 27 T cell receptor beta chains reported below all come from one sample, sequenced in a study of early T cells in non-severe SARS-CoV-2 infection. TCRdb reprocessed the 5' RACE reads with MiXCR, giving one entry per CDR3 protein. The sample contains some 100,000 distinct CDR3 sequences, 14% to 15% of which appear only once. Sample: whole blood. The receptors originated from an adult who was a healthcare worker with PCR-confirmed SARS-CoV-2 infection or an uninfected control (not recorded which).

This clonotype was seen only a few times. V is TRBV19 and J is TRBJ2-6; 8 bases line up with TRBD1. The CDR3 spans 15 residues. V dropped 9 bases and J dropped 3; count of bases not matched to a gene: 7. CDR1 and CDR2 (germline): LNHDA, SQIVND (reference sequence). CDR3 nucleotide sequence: TGTGCCAGCCTTAGACAGGGGTTTGGGGCCAACGTCCTGACTTTC. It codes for CASLRQGFGANVLTF.

Here the CDR3 DNA reads TGTGCCAGCAGCCCCAGCCGTAGCGGGGGGCCTATATCCTACTTC. It encodes CASSPSRSGGPISYF. The V gene is TRBV7-8, the J gene TRBJ2-5, with 10 positions matching TRBD2. Germline V gene data show CDR1 as SGHVS and CDR2 as FQNEAQ. The CDR3 extends over 15 amino acids. J was trimmed by 14 bases and V by 5 bases; bases with no gene match: 17.

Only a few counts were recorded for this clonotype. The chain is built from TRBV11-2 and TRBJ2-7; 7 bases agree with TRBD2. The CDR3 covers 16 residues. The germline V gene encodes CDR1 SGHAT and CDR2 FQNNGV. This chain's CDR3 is CASSVDPGLPLYEQYV. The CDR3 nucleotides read TGTGCCAGCAGCGTAGATCCGGGACTACCGCTCTACGAGCAGTACGTC.

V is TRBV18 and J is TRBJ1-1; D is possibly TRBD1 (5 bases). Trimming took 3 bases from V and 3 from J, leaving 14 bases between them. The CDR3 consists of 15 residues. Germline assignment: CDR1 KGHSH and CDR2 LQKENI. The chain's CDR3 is CASSPQGRRDTEAFF. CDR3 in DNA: TGTGCCAGCTCACCCCAGGGAAGGAGGGACACTGAAGCTTTCTTT.

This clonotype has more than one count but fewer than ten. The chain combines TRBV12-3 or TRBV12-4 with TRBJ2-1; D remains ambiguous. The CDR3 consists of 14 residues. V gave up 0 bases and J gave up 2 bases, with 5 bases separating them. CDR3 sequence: CASSLALPYNEQFF. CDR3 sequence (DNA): TGTGCCAGCAGTTTAGCGCTTCCCTACAATGAGCAGTTCTTC.

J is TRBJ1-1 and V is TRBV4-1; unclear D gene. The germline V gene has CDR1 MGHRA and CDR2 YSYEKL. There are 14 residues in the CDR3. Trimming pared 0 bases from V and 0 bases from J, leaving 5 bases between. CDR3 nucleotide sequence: TGCGCCAGCAGCCAAGAGAGATTGAACACTGAAGCTTTCTTT. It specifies CASSQERLNTEAFF.

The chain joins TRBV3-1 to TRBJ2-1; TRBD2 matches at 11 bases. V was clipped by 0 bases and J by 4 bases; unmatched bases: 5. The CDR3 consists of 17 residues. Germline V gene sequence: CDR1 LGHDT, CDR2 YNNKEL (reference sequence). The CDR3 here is CASSQDGGTSGYNEQFF. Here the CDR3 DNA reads TGTGCCAGCAGCCAAGATGGTGGGACTAGCGGATACAATGAGCAGTTCTTC.

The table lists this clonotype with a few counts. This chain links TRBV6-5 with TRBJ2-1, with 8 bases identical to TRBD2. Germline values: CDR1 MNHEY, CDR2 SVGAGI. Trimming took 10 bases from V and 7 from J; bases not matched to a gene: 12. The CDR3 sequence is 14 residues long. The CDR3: CATQYGGVGNEQFF. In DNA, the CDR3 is TGTGCCACCCAGTACGGGGGGGTGGGGAATGAGCAGTTCTTC.

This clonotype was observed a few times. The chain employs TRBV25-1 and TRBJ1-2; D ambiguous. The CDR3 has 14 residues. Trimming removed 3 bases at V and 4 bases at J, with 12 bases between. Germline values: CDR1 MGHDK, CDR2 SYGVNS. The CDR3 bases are TGTGCCAGCAGTGAGACCGCCTGGTCCTATGGCTACACCTTC. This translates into CASSETAWSYGYTF.

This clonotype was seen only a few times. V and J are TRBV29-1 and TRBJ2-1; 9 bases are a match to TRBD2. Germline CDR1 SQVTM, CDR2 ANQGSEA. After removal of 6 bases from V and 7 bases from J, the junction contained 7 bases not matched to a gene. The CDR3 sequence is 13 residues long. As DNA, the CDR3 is TGCAGCGTACCGGGACTAGCTTCGAATGAGCAGTTCTTC. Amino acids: CSVPGLASNEQFF.

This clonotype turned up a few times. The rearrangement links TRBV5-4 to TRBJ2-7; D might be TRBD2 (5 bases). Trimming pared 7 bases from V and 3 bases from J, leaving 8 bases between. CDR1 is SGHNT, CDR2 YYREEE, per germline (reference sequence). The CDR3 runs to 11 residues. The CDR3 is CASGRGYEQYV. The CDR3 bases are TGTGCCAGCGGACGGGGCTACGAGCAGTACGTC.

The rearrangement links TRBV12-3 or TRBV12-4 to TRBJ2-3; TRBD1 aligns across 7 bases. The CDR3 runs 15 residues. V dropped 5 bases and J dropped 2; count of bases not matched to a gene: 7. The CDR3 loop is CASSTDRDITDTQYF. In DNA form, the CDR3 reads TGTGCCAGCAGTACCGACAGGGACATCACAGATACGCAGTATTTT.

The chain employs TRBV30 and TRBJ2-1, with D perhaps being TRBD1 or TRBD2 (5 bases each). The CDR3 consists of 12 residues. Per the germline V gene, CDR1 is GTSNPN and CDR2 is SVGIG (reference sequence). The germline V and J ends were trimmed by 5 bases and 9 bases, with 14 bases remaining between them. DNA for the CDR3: TGTGCCTGGGCCGGGGCCTCCACTGAGCAGTTCTTC. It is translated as CAWAGASTEQFF.

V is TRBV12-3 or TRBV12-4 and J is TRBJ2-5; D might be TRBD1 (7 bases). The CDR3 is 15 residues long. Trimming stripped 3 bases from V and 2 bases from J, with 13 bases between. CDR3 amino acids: CASSFAGGPQETQYF. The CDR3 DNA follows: TGTGCCAGCAGTTTCGCAGGGGGGCCTCAAGAGACCCAGTACTTC.

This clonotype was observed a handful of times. The CDR3 loop reads CASSLGAGGGTTEAFF. The DNA for the CDR3 is TGTGCCAGCAGTTTAGGGGCAGGAGGGGGGACCACTGAAGCTTTCTTT. V usage is TRBV12-3 or TRBV12-4 and J usage is TRBJ1-1; possible D gene TRBD1, 6 bases. Deletions cut 1 base from V and 4 bases from J, with 16 bases between. The CDR3 runs 16 residues.

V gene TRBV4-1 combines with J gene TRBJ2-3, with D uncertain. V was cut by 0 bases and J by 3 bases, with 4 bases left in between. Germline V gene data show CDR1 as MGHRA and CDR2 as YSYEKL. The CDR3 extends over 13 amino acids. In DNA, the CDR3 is TGCGCCAGCAGCCAAGATTGGACAGATACGCAGTATTTT. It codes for CASSQDWTDTQYF.

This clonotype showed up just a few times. Here the CDR3 reads CASNPLTDTQYF. CDR3 bases: TGTGCCAGCAATCCACTCACAGATACGCAGTATTTT. The chain employs TRBV9 and TRBJ2-3; D remains unclear. Trimming removed 6 bases from V and 2 bases from J, with 7 bases in between. Germline-derived CDR1 and CDR2 are SGDLS and YYNGEE. This CDR3 spans 12 amino acids.

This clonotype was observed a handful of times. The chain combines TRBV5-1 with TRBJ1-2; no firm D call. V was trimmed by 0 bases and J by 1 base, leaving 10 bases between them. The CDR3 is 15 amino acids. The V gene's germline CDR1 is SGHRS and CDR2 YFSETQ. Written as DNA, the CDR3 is TGCGCCAGCAGCTTGGCCTACAGTCTTAACTATGGCTACACCTTC. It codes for CASSLAYSLNYGYTF.

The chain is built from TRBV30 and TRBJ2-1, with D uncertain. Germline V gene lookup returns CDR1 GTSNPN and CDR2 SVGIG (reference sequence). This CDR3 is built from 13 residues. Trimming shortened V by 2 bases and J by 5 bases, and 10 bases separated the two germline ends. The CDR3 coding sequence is TGTGCCTGGAGTAGTACGGCCCACAATGAGCAGTTCTTC. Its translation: CAWSSTAHNEQFF.

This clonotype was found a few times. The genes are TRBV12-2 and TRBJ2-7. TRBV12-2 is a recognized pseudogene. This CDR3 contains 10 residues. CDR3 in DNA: TGTGCAAGTCGCGACGGAGAGCAGTACGTC. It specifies CASRDGEQYV.

CDR3 sequence (DNA): TGTGCCAGCAAGGGTGGTGGGGACCCTCGAGATACGCAGTATTTT. This translates into CASKGGGDPRDTQYF. The V and J genes are TRBV7-3 and TRBJ2-3; the D gene could be TRBD1 or TRBD2 (5 bases each). The germline V gene has CDR1 SGHTA and CDR2 FQGTGA. V lost 7 bases to trimming and J lost 5 bases, with 19 bases between them. CDR3 size: 15 residues. Drawing the rest from reference TRBV7-3 and TRBJ2-3, the complete variable domain is GAGVSQTPSNKVTEKGKYVELRCDPISGHTALYWYRQSLGQGPEFLIYFQGTGAADDSGLPNDRFFAVRPEGSVSTLKIQRTERGDSAVYLCASKGGGDPRDTQYFGPGTRLTVL.

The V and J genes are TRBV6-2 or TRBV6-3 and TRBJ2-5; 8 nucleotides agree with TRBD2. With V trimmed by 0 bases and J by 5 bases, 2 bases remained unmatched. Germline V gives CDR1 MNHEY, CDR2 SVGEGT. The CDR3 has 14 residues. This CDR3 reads CASSYSPGGETQYF. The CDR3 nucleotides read TGTGCCAGCAGTTACTCGCCGGGGGGGGAGACCCAGTACTTC.

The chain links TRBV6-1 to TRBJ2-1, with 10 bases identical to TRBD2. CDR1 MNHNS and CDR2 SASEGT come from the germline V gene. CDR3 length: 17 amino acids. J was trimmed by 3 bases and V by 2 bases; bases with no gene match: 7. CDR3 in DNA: TGTGCCAGCAGTGAACTCCAGCGGGGGGGTTTCTACAATGAGCAGTTCTTC. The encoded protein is CASSELQRGGFYNEQFF.

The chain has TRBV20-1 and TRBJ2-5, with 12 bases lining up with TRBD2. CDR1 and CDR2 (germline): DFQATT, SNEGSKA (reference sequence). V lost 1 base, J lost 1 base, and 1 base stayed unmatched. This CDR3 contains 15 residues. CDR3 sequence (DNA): TGCAGTGCTAGAGGACTAGCGGGGGTCCAAGAGACCCAGTACTTC. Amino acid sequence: CSARGLAGVQETQYF.

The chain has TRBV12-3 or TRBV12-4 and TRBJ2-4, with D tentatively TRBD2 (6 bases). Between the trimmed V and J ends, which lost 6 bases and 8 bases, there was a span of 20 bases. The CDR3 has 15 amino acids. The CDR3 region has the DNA TGTGCCAGCAGACCGGGACTCGGCGGTTCCGACATTCAGTACTTC. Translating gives CASRPGLGGSDIQYF.

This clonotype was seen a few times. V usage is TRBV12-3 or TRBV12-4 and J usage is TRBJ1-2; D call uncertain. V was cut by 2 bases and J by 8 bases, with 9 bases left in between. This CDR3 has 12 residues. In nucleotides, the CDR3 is TGTGCCAGCAGTTTAAGCCTGGAAGGCTACACCTTC. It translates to CASSLSLEGYTF.

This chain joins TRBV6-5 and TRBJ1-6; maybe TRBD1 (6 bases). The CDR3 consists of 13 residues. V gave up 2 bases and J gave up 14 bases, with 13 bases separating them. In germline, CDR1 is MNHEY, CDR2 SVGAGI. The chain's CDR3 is CASSYGGFRSLHF. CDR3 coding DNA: TGTGCCAGCAGTTACGGGGGCTTTAGATCCCTCCACTTT.